These T cell receptor beta chains were read from a single sample in a study of regulatory T cells in long-lasting Graves disease. Each CDR3 protein is one row after TCRdb ran MiXCR on the multiplex PCR reads. The table includes 680,000 or so distinct CDR3 sequences, around 17% detected once. These data also featured in a second study, about T cells in Graves' hyperthyroidism and ophthalmopathy.

Sequencing used peripheral blood mononuclear cells (PBMCs), obtained at new diagnosis, from a patient treated with antithyroid drugs. The receptors were gathered from a woman in her thirties with Graves disease. Both conserved end residues are part of each CDR3. Fields, in order: CDR3 DNA, CDR3 protein, CDR3 length, clone size, V gene, D gene, J gene. D genes are given only for firm matches. A clone size is listed for some rows: how often the clone was seen (once, few, many), or a class if it is expanded.

CDR3nt: TGTGCCAGCAGCCCCCCCGGGACAGGGTTGGGTCAGCCCCAGCATTTT; CDR3aa: CASSPPGTGLGQPQHF; len: 16; abundance: -; v_gene: TRBV7-8; d_gene: TRBD1; j_gene: TRBJ1-5
CDR3nt: TGTGCCAGCAAGGTCCTCAGCTCCTACAATGAGCAGTTCTTC; CDR3aa: CASKVLSSYNEQFF; len: 14; abundance: few; v_gene: TRBV6-1; d_gene: -; j_gene: TRBJ2-1
CDR3nt: TGTGCCAGCAGTCATCCGGGACAGGGGAGTACAACAGATACGCAGTATTTT; CDR3aa: CASSHPGQGSTTDTQYF; len: 17; abundance: many; v_gene: TRBV28; d_gene: TRBD1; j_gene: TRBJ2-3
CDR3nt: TGTGCCAGCAGCTTAAAGCGGGCGTACAATGAGCAGTTCTTC; CDR3aa: CASSLKRAYNEQFF; len: 14; abundance: many; v_gene: TRBV7-2; d_gene: -; j_gene: TRBJ2-1
CDR3nt: TGCAGTGCTGGGGGTGAAAAGTGGGATCAGCCCCAGCATTTT; CDR3aa: CSAGGEKWDQPQHF; len: 14; abundance: -; v_gene: TRBV20-1; d_gene: -; j_gene: TRBJ1-5
CDR3nt: TGTGCCAGCAGTCTCCTACAGGGGAAGTCTTGGGAGACCCAGTACTTC; CDR3aa: CASSLLQGKSWETQYF; len: 16; abundance: few; v_gene: TRBV28; d_gene: TRBD1; j_gene: TRBJ2-5
CDR3nt: TGTGCCTGGAGCCGAGCCGTGTCGGGCTACACCTTC; CDR3aa: CAWSRAVSGYTF; len: 12; abundance: few; v_gene: TRBV30; d_gene: -; j_gene: TRBJ1-2
CDR3nt: TGTGCCTGGAGTGCTACGGGACGGACTAACTATGGCTACACCTTC; CDR3aa: CAWSATGRTNYGYTF; len: 15; abundance: -; v_gene: TRBV30; d_gene: -; j_gene: TRBJ1-2
CDR3nt: TGCAGTGCTAGCCCGGGTGGGCCGAACACTGAAGCTTTCTTT; CDR3aa: CSASPGGPNTEAFF; len: 14; abundance: many; v_gene: TRBV20-1; d_gene: -; j_gene: TRBJ1-1
CDR3nt: TGTGCCAGCAGCTTAGAGGATTCGAACACTGAAGCTTTCTTT; CDR3aa: CASSLEDSNTEAFF; len: 14; abundance: many; v_gene: TRBV7-9; d_gene: -; j_gene: TRBJ1-1
CDR3nt: TGCAGCGTTGAACGACTAGCCGGCAATGAGCAGTTCTTC; CDR3aa: CSVERLAGNEQFF; len: 13; abundance: -; v_gene: TRBV29-1; d_gene: TRBD2; j_gene: TRBJ2-1
CDR3nt: TGTGCCAGCTCACAGGGGAGGAAGACTAATGAAAAACTGTTTTTT; CDR3aa: CASSQGRKTNEKLFF; len: 15; abundance: few; v_gene: TRBV7-2; d_gene: TRBD1; j_gene: TRBJ1-4